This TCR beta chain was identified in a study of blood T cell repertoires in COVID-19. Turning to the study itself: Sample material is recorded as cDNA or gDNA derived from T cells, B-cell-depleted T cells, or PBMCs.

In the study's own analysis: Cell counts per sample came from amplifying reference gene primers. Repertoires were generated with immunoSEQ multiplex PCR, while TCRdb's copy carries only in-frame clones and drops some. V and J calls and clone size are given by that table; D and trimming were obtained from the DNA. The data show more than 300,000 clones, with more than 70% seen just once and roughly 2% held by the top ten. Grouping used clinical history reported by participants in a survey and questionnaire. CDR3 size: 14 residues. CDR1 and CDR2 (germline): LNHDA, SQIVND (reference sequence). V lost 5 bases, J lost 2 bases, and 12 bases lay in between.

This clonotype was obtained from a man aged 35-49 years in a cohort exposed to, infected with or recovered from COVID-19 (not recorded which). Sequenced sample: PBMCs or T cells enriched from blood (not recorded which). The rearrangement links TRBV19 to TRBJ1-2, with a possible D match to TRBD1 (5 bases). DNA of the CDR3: TGTGCCAGTAGTTCCCCCGACAGAAACTATGGCTACACCTTC. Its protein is CASSSPDRNYGYTF.